In this sample, the clone carrying this T cell receptor (beta chain) turned up many times. Its antigen remains unidentified. This sample was taken from a study of early T cells in non-severe SARS-CoV-2 infection. About the research overall: Sequencing of bulk RNA from unsorted whole blood was done, without chain pairing.

Unique molecular identifiers were added to individual cDNA molecules. TCRdb re-derived calls from the 5' RACE reads in MiXCR, one entry per CDR3 protein. The table includes 55,000 to 65,000 distinct CDR3 sequences, roughly a tenth detected once. Findings of the study overall: Anti-spike CD8 responses were favored by VDJdb matching, which missed private and CD4 specificities.

The CDR3 spans 14 residues. Germline V gives CDR1 SGHTA, CDR2 FQGNSA. Trimming removed 5 bases from V and 5 bases from J, with 15 bases in between. The source material was whole blood. This rearrangement joins TRBV7-2 to TRBJ2-5, with D unclear. The clonotype originates from an adult who was a healthcare worker with PCR-confirmed SARS-CoV-2 infection or an uninfected control (not recorded which). For the CDR3, the DNA is TGTGCCAGCAGCCCGCGCTCGGGCCTGGAGACCCAGTACTTC. This gives the protein CASSPRSGLETQYF.